The rows below give T cell receptor beta chains drawn from one sample of a study of neurological immune-mediated disorders. TCRdb reprocessed the 5' RACE reads via MiXCR and lists one record per CDR3 protein. The data hold some 60,000 distinct CDR3 sequences, with roughly 9.8% observed a single time. The sample was PBMCs. The receptors stem from a man aged 25 to 45 in good health. Both conserved end residues are part of each CDR3. The D gene is left open where the match is weak. Not every row has a clone size; where given, it reads once, few, many or a size class.

j_call clone_size d_call v_call cdr3_nt cdr3_aa
TRBJ1-5 many TRBD1 TRBV6-2/TRBV6-3 TGTGCCAGCACAGGTCAGGGGGGCAATCAGCCCCAGCATTTT CASTGQGGNQPQHF
TRBJ2-1 many TRBD1 TRBV27 TGTGCCAGCAGTTTCTTGGGACAGGGGCGCACGGAGCAGTTCTTC CASSFLGQGRTEQFF
TRBJ2-1 many NA TRBV29-1 TGCAGCGTGAGCCAGCGCAATGAGCAGTTCTTC CSVSQRNEQFF
TRBJ1-1 few NA TRBV4-2 TGTGCCAGCAGCAGCAAACAGGCGGTTGAAGCTTTCTTT CASSSKQAVEAFF
TRBJ1-6 many NA TRBV28 TGTGCCAGCAGTTTCCGGGCCCCAAGGTTTCCCCTCCACTTT CASSFRAPRFPLHF
TRBJ2-2 many TRBD2 TRBV5-1 TGCGCCAGCAGAGACCCGGGACTAGGCACCGGGGAGCTGTTTTTT CASRDPGLGTGELFF
TRBJ1-1 NA NA TRBV6-1 TGTGCCAGCAGTGGCAAGTCGAACACTGAAGCTTTCTTT CASSGKSNTEAFF
TRBJ1-5 many NA TRBV6-1 TGTGCCAGCAGTAAAACAGGGACCTCGGTTCAGCCCCAGCATTTT CASSKTGTSVQPQHF
TRBJ2-7 many NA TRBV29-1 TGCAGCGTTGTATGGCAGGACCCCTACGAGCAGTACTTC CSVVWQDPYEQYF
TRBJ2-7 NA TRBD1 TRBV6-5 TGTGCCAGCAGTCCAGGACTTGGACAGGGGGCCTACGAGCAGTACTTC CASSPGLGQGAYEQYF
TRBJ2-3 many TRBD2 TRBV6-1 TGTGCCAGCAGGCCCCTAGCGGGAGATGGTGCAGATACGCAGTATTTT CASRPLAGDGADTQYF
TRBJ2-5 many TRBD1 TRBV19 TGTGCCAGTACAGCGACAGGGCTCTCTGCCCAAGAGACCCAGTACTTC CASTATGLSAQETQYF
TRBJ2-1 many NA TRBV19 TGTGCCAGTAGGGACTTAACCTCCTACAATGAGCAGTTCTTC CASRDLTSYNEQFF
TRBJ2-7 many NA TRBV14 TGTGCCAGCAGCCAAGTTGCCTACGAGCAGTACTTC CASSQVAYEQYF
TRBJ1-1 many NA TRBV27 TGTGCCAGCAGTTCTCACAGGGTCCCCACTGAAGCTTTCTTT CASSSHRVPTEAFF
TRBJ2-1 many NA TRBV11-2 TGTGCCAGCGGCCAGAAAACCTACAATGAGCAGTTCTTC CASGQKTYNEQFF
TRBJ2-7 few NA TRBV21-1 TGTGCCAGCCTCATCCGGGACAGGGACTACTTAGAGCAGTACTTC CASLIRDRDYLEQYF
TRBJ1-1 many NA TRBV20-1 TGCAGTGCTATTCAGGACGGCTGGAACACTGAAGCTTTCTTT CSAIQDGWNTEAFF
TRBJ1-2 many NA TRBV15 TGTGCCACCAGCCCCCCAAGGCGGGATGGCTACACCTTC CATSPPRRDGYTF
TRBJ2-7 NA TRBD2 TRBV6-1 TGTGCCAGCAGTGCCCCGACTAGCGGGGTACTCGAGCAGTACTTC CASSAPTSGVLEQYF
TRBJ1-6 many NA TRBV10-2 TGCGCCAGTAAACACGAGAGCTCCTATAATTCACCCCTCCACTTT CASKHESSYNSPLHF
TRBJ2-2 many NA TRBV28 TGTGCCAGCAGTTCCGGACAGTTACCGGGGACCGGGGAGCTGTTTTTT CASSSGQLPGTGELFF
TRBJ2-1 many TRBD2 TRBV10-2 TGCGCCAGCAGATCGGGACTAGCGGGAGAGGGGTTCTTC CASRSGLAGEGFF
TRBJ2-1 many TRBD2 TRBV6-2/TRBV6-3 TGTGCCAGCAGTTACGCCCTTATGACTAGCGGGAGCGGGAATGAGCAGTTCTTC CASSYALMTSGSGNEQFF
TRBJ2-7 many NA TRBV5-1 TGCGCCAGCAGCTTGGTGCCCTACGAGCAGTACTTC CASSLVPYEQYF
TRBJ2-7 many TRBD1 TRBV5-1 TGCGCCAGCAGCCGTACAGGGGCCGGGTACGAGCAGTACTTC CASSRTGAGYEQYF
TRBJ1-1 many NA TRBV30 TGTGCCTGGTCGGGACGCTTGAACACTGAAGCTTTCTTT CAWSGRLNTEAFF
TRBJ2-3 many NA TRBV7-8 TGTGCCAGCAGGGAGCACGCAGGGTTTGTCACAGATACGCAGTATTTT CASREHAGFVTDTQYF
TRBJ2-1 NA TRBD2 TRBV27 TGTGCCAGCAGTCCCCCCGGGACTAGCGTCGGTGAGCAGTTCTTC CASSPPGTSVGEQFF
TRBJ2-5 many NA TRBV28 TGTGCCAGCAGTAGGTCGCAGCAAGAGACCCAGTACTTC CASSRSQQETQYF
TRBJ1-6 many NA TRBV10-2 TGCGCCAGCAGTGAGTCGGGTCTATTTGGGGGTTCACCCCTCCACTTT CASSESGLFGGSPLHF
TRBJ2-1 NA TRBD2 TRBV6-5 TGTGCCAGCAGTTACAGCGGGAGGTCCTACAATGAGCAGTTCTTC CASSYSGRSYNEQFF
TRBJ2-7 many TRBD1 TRBV14 TGTGCCAGCAGCCTGTTAGGGACAGGGAATAAGGAGCAGTACTTC CASSLLGTGNKEQYF
TRBJ2-6 many NA TRBV5-1 TGCGCCAGCAGCTTAGAGGGTGCTGGGGCCAACGTCCTGACTTTC CASSLEGAGANVLTF
TRBJ2-5 many NA TRBV2 TGTGCCAGCCTCGAGGGGCAAGAGACCCAGTACTTC CASLEGQETQYF
TRBJ2-7 many NA TRBV9 TGTGCCAGCAGCGGCGGACAGAGCTCCTACGAGCAGTACTTC CASSGGQSSYEQYF
TRBJ2-3 many TRBD2 TRBV7-6 TGTGCCAGCAGCTTAGCTACTAGCGGTCTTCCAGATACGCAGTATTTT CASSLATSGLPDTQYF
TRBJ2-7 many TRBD1 TRBV20-1 TGCAGTGCTAGAGATCTAGGACAGGGGGTCTACGAGCAGTACTTC CSARDLGQGVYEQYF
TRBJ1-5 many NA TRBV20-1 TGCAGTGCCGGAGGGGTGCATGGACAGCCCCAGCATTTT CSAGGVHGQPQHF
TRBJ2-3 many TRBD2 TRBV6-5 TGTGCCAGCAGTGAGAGCGGGAGGGCAGATACGCAGTATTTT CASSESGRADTQYF
TRBJ2-7 many NA TRBV5-1 TGCGCCAGCAGCTTACAGGGAACCTACGAGCAGTACTTC CASSLQGTYEQYF
TRBJ2-2 many NA TRBV20-1 TGCAGTGCACCTACGATCTCCGGGGAGCTGTTTTTT CSAPTISGELFF
TRBJ2-1 many NA TRBV6-1 TGTGCCAGCAGTGCCAAACCCGGGACCGAGTACAATGAGCAGTTCTTC CASSAKPGTEYNEQFF
TRBJ2-2 NA NA TRBV30 TGTGCCTGGAGAGGGGGGACCGGGGAGCTGTTTTTT CAWRGGTGELFF
TRBJ2-7 many NA TRBV25-1 TGTGCCAGCAGTGAATCTCCAGGGTGGAGCGAGCAGTACTTC CASSESPGWSEQYF
TRBJ2-7 many NA TRBV6-2/TRBV6-3 TGTGCCAGCAGGCGTCCAGGAGGCTACGAGCAGTACTTC CASRRPGGYEQYF
TRBJ2-3 few TRBD1 TRBV20-1 TGCAGTGCTAGGGTCACAGGGGTGAGAGATACGCAGTATTTT CSARVTGVRDTQYF
TRBJ2-1 many TRBD2 TRBV20-1 TGCAGTGCTAGCGGACTAGCGGGAGGGCCAAGGGATGAGCAGTTCTTC CSASGLAGGPRDEQFF
TRBJ2-3 many NA TRBV10-3 TGTGCCACCTCGCCGGAGGGTTCAGATACGCAGTATTTT CATSPEGSDTQYF
TRBJ1-2 many NA TRBV6-1 TGTGCCAGCATCCGGGAGAGTGGCTATGGCTACACCTTC CASIRESGYGYTF
TRBJ2-7 many NA TRBV6-2/TRBV6-3 TGTGCCAGCAGTTACTCGAACAGCTACGAGCAGTACTTC CASSYSNSYEQYF
TRBJ2-2 many TRBD2 TRBV9 TGTGCCAGCAGCGCGGGGGGGGGGCTCGAGGAGCTGTTTTTT CASSAGGGLEELFF
TRBJ2-3 few NA TRBV7-8 TGTGCCAGCAGCTTAACCTCACCCCCTAGCTTCATAACCCTAGATACGCAGTATTTT CASSLTSPPSFITLDTQYF
TRBJ2-3 many TRBD2 TRBV7-2 TGTGCCAGCAGCTTAGGTCTGGCGGGAGGCACAGATACGCAGTATTTT CASSLGLAGGTDTQYF
TRBJ1-6 many NA TRBV7-2 TGTGCCAGCAGCCTGGGAACTCCCTATGATTCACCCCTCCACTTT CASSLGTPYDSPLHF
TRBJ2-1 many TRBD2 TRBV3-1 TGTGCCAGCAGCCATCCCAGCGGGAGGGGCGATGAGCAGTTCTTC CASSHPSGRGDEQFF
TRBJ2-1 many NA TRBV21-1 TGTGCCAGCAGCTCATGGTCCCGGGAGAGCTCCTACAATGAGCAGTTCTTC CASSSWSRESSYNEQFF
TRBJ2-1 many NA TRBV5-1 TGCGCCAGCAGCACAGGGACTGAGGAGTGGAGCTTCTACAATGAGCAGTTCTTC CASSTGTEEWSFYNEQFF
TRBJ2-7 many TRBD2 TRBV20-1 TGCAGTGCCCCCCAGCTAGCGGGAGGGGGCGAGCAGTACTTC CSAPQLAGGGEQYF
TRBJ2-1 many NA TRBV2 TGTGCCAGCAGCCGGGCCGGGAGCTCCTACAATGAGCAGTTCTTC CASSRAGSSYNEQFF